These T cell receptor beta chains were read from a single sample in a study of blood T cell repertoires in COVID-19. The method was immunoSEQ multiplex PCR; TCRdb's version includes in-frame clones alone and lacks a portion of them. The data contain 150,000 to 200,000 clones, 86% of them seen just once; the ten biggest clones take up roughly 8.7%. Source material: PBMCs or T cells enriched from blood (not recorded which). These receptors were collected from a woman under 40 who had recovered from COVID-19. The CDR3 runs from the conserved cysteine through the conserved F or W. The D gene is left open where the match is weak. Size values are once, few and many counts, or a class for expanded clones, and some rows have none.

>TRBV30|.|TRBJ2-7|.
CAWHTGSGGEQYF
TGTGCCTGGCATACAGGGTCAGGTGGCGAGCAGTACTTC
>TRBV9|.|TRBJ2-1|.
CASSASGTPTYNEQFF
TGTGCCAGCAGCGCTTCCGGGACACCTACTTACAATGAGCAGTTCTTC
>TRBV10-3|few|TRBJ2-7|.
CAISESKGERAYEQYF
TGTGCCATCAGTGAGTCGAAGGGAGAGCGGGCCTACGAGCAGTACTTC
>TRBV6-6|once|TRBJ2-1|TRBD2
CASSSRLAGDSEQFF
TGTGCCAGCAGTTCCCGACTAGCGGGGGACAGTGAGCAGTTCTTC
>TRBV11-3|.|TRBJ2-7|.
CASSKGQTYEQYF
TGTGCCAGCAGCAAAGGACAGACCTACGAGCAGTACTTC
>TRBV19|.|TRBJ1-5|TRBD1
CASSTPGQGSGMSNQPQHF
TGTGCCAGTAGTACACCGGGACAGGGGTCGGGTATGAGCAATCAGCCCCAGCATTTT
>TRBV7-9|.|TRBJ1-1|TRBD1
CASSPYRGRNTEAFF
TGTGCCAGCAGCCCCTACAGGGGCCGGAACACTGAAGCTTTCTTT
>TRBV6-6|few|TRBJ2-7|.
CASLTGDTPYEQYF
TGTGCCAGCCTCACCGGCGACACCCCCTACGAGCAGTACTTC
>TRBV6-6|once|TRBJ2-3|TRBD1
CASSYSDRADTQYF
TGTGCCAGCAGTTACTCCGACAGGGCAGATACGCAGTATTTT
>TRBV6-5|.|TRBJ1-5|TRBD1
CASSYGTGDSNQPQHF
TGTGCCAGCAGTTACGGGACAGGGGATAGCAATCAGCCCCAGCATTTT
>TRBV2|.|TRBJ2-2|TRBD1
CASGTGANTGELFF
TGTGCCAGCGGGACAGGGGCGAACACCGGGGAGCTGTTTTTT
>TRBV5-1|.|TRBJ2-5|TRBD1
CASSLPGGAKTQYF
TGCGCCAGCAGCTTACCAGGGGGCGCGAAGACCCAGTACTTC
>TRBV27|few|TRBJ2-2|.
CASSLAGGSTGELFF
TGTGCCAGCAGTTTGGCGGGTGGGAGCACCGGGGAGCTGTTTTTT
>TRBV24-1|.|TRBJ2-7|.
CATSSKTGDPYEQYF
TGTGCCACCAGTTCAAAGACAGGAGACCCTTACGAGCAGTACTTC
>TRBV6-5|.|TRBJ2-1|TRBD1
CASISGTGGVNEQFF
TGTGCCAGCATATCCGGGACAGGGGGCGTTAATGAGCAGTTCTTC
>TRBV27|.|TRBJ1-2|TRBD1
CASSLYDRRQGRDYGYTF
TGTGCCAGCAGTTTATATGATCGGAGACAGGGGAGAGACTATGGCTACACCTTC
>TRBV28|.|TRBJ2-7|TRBD2
CASSSAGGVSQYF
TGTGCCAGCAGTTCCGCGGGAGGAGTGTCTCAGTACTTC
>TRBV27|.|TRBJ2-5|TRBD1
CASSLGQARGTQYF
TGTGCCAGCAGTTTGGGACAGGCGAGGGGGACCCAGTACTTC
>TRBV7-9|.|TRBJ1-1|TRBD1
CASSHRDRGFRFATEAFF
TGTGCCAGCAGCCATAGGGACAGGGGCTTTAGGTTTGCCACTGAAGCTTTCTTT
>TRBV7-9|.|TRBJ2-7|.
CASSLAREQYF
TGTGCCAGCAGCTTAGCGAGGGAGCAGTACTTC
>TRBV5-1|.|TRBJ1-1|.
CASSLAGAPNTEAFF
TGCGCCAGCAGCTTGGCCGGAGCTCCGAACACTGAAGCTTTCTTT
>TRBV5-6|.|TRBJ2-2|TRBD2
CASQSYSGSDTSGELFF
TGTGCCAGCCAATCCTATAGCGGGAGTGATACGTCCGGGGAGCTGTTTTTT
>TRBV5-1|.|TRBJ2-2|.
CASSLGQNTGELFF
TGCGCCAGCAGCTTGGGACAGAACACCGGGGAGCTGTTTTTT
>TRBV4-2|.|TRBJ1-5|TRBD1
CASSQADQGATQPQHF
TGTGCCAGCAGCCAAGCGGATCAGGGGGCCACTCAGCCCCAGCATTTT
>TRBV5-4|.|TRBJ2-2|TRBD2
CASSLIGGRGTGELFF
TGTGCCAGCAGCTTGATAGGCGGGAGAGGCACCGGGGAGCTGTTTTTT
>TRBV13|.|TRBJ2-1|.
CASSLEVGVVSYNEQFF
TGTGCCAGCAGCTTAGAGGTGGGAGTCGTCTCCTACAATGAGCAGTTCTTC
>TRBV27|.|TRBJ2-7|TRBD2
CASSREAGAYEQYF
TGTGCCAGCAGCCGCGAGGCGGGGGCCTACGAGCAGTACTTC
>TRBV19|.|TRBJ2-7|.
CASSMRPSYEQYF
TGTGCCAGTAGTATGAGGCCATCCTACGAGCAGTACTTC
>TRBV5-4|once|TRBJ2-2|TRBD2
CASSSGLAGGGTGELFF
TGTGCCAGCAGTTCTGGACTAGCGGGAGGGGGGACCGGGGAGCTGTTTTTT
>TRBV3-1/TRBV3-2|.|TRBJ2-3|TRBD2
CASSQIGASGLGSDTQYF
TGTGCCAGCAGCCAGATCGGGGCTTCGGGACTAGGGTCAGATACGCAGTATTTT
>TRBV27|.|TRBJ2-1|TRBD2
CASSSGLARNEQFF
TGTGCCAGCAGTTCCGGACTAGCCCGAAATGAGCAGTTCTTC
>TRBV6-5|.|TRBJ1-5|TRBD1
CASKMGTGWAPQHF
TGTGCCAGCAAAATGGGGACAGGCTGGGCGCCCCAGCATTTT
>TRBV2|.|TRBJ2-1|TRBD1
CASSGGQGYNEQFF
TGTGCCAGCAGTGGGGGACAGGGGTACAATGAGCAGTTCTTC
>TRBV13|.|TRBJ1-5|.
CASSLGQGHQPQHF
TGTGCCAGCAGCTTAGGGCAGGGGCATCAGCCCCAGCATTTT
>TRBV25-1|.|TRBJ1-2|TRBD1
CASSEMEGQGWGGYTF
TGTGCCAGCAGTGAAATGGAGGGACAGGGATGGGGTGGCTACACCTTC
>TRBV28|.|TRBJ1-2|TRBD1
CASRAPQGRLGGYTF
TGTGCCAGCAGGGCCCCACAGGGGCGGTTGGGTGGCTACACCTTC
>TRBV27|.|TRBJ1-2|TRBD1
CASSSLPGQGPMGYTF
TGTGCCAGCAGTTCCCTCCCCGGACAGGGCCCGATGGGCTACACCTTC